This record covers a single T cell receptor (beta chain). Its cognate antigen is unknown. The trim removed 6 bases at V and 2 bases at J, leaving 9 bases unmatched. This CDR3 comprises 16 residues. CDR1 and CDR2 (germline): LNHDA, SQIVND (reference sequence). The sample originates from a study of radiation and T cells in renal cell carcinoma. Study-level information: Nephrectomy followed 15 Gy stereotactic body radiation by 4 weeks.

Produced via immunoSEQ multiplex PCR; TCRdb's table is partial and in-frame only. The sample consists of roughly 120,000 clones, over 75% of them appearing once. Stated time point: blood 2 weeks post-SBRT. As to treatment: 15 Gy SBRT to primary tumor, nephrectomy 4 weeks later. The patient's renal cell carcinoma had clear cell pathology. Whole-study results and caveats: In blood, top tumor clones expanded by 2 weeks, shrinking by 4. Pretreatment tumor biopsies were lacking, so baseline clonotypes are unknown.

This receptor was obtained from a woman aged 55-70 years with renal cell carcinoma. This chain links TRBV19 with TRBJ2-1; 8 nucleotides line up with TRBD1. Sequenced material: blood, taken from a patient whose treatment included radiotherapy and nephrectomy. The chain's CDR3 is CASRKIDRGPYNEQFF. For the CDR3, the DNA is TGTGCCAGTAGGAAGATCGACAGGGGACCCTACAATGAGCAGTTCTTC.